This T cell receptor beta chain was sequenced during a study of cytomegalovirus exposure and HLA in healthy donors. Study-wide points: In an earlier analysis, most TCR beta V segments were productive about 87% or about 30% of the time.

V shed 3 bases and J 1 base; nucleotides not matched to a gene: 4. The CDR3 spans 16 residues. Germline loops: CDR1 LNHDA, CDR2 SQIVND (reference sequence). The PCR had 60 Vbeta and 13 Jbeta primers. Libraries were prepared by immunoSEQ multiplex PCR; TCRdb keeps only in-frame clonotypes and omits some of them. The sample lists 90,000 or so clones, approximately 71% seen once, with 16% in the top ten. Those who donated were healthy bone marrow donors. Regarding this clone: The antigen is undetermined.

The chain uses TRBV19 and TRBJ2-5; TRBD2 aligns across 11 bases. This TCR was sampled from a woman aged 18 to 35 in good health and CMV-seropositive. What was sequenced was PBMCs. The CDR3 region has the DNA TGTGCCAGTAGTATCAGACTAGCGGGGTTCCAAGAGACCCAGTACTTC. This sequence encodes CASSIRLAGFQETQYF.